One sample yielded the 8 T cell receptor beta chains listed below, sequenced in a study of blood T cell repertoires in COVID-19. Assay used: immunoSEQ multiplex PCR; TCRdb lists only in-frame clones, some missing. The table includes tens of thousands of clones, 70% to 80% detected once. Material: peripheral blood. The origin of the receptors is a human donor in a cohort sampled during active COVID-19.

V usage is TRBV7-6 and J usage is TRBJ1-6; TRBD1 is a possible D gene (5 bases). V was clipped by 4 bases and J by 7 bases, with 17 bases between them. The CDR3 is made up of 16 amino acids. CDR1 and CDR2 from the germline V gene are SGHVS and FNYEAQ. CDR3 sequence reads: CASSSSWEGPNSPLHF. The CDR3, as DNA: TGTGCCAGCAGCTCCTCTTGGGAGGGACCCAATTCACCCCTCCACTTT.

The gene calls are TRBV27 and TRBJ1-5; D gene uncertain. Germline V gives CDR1 MNHEY, CDR2 SMNVEV (reference sequence). The CDR3 has 18 residues. The germline V and J ends were trimmed by 5 bases and 0 bases, with 20 bases remaining between them. The CDR3 spells CASSPQSYSHYSNQPQHF. CDR3 nucleotide sequence: TGTGCCAGCAGTCCCCAGAGTTACTCCCACTATAGCAATCAGCCCCAGCATTTT.

The chain carries TRBV7-2 and TRBJ1-1; the D gene is possibly TRBD1 (6 bases). The CDR3 extends over 16 amino acids. Trimming took off 1 base at V and 5 bases at J, with 17 bases between the two ends. CDR1 is SGHTA, CDR2 FQGNSA, per germline. Here the CDR3 reads CASSLVRGARVTEAFF. CDR3 nucleotides: TGTGCCAGCAGCTTAGTGCGGGGGGCCAGGGTGACTGAAGCTTTCTTT.

The chain links TRBV30 to TRBJ2-3, with D possibly matching TRBD1 (5 bases). CDR3 length equals 15 residues. The germline V and J ends were trimmed by 0 bases and 3 bases, with 13 bases remaining between them. Germline loops: CDR1 GTSNPN, CDR2 SVGIG (reference sequence). CDR3 sequence reads: CAWSVQALGTDTQYF. The CDR3 region has the DNA TGTGCCTGGAGTGTACAGGCCCTCGGAACAGATACGCAGTATTTT.

V is TRBV7-2 and J is TRBJ2-1; 7 nucleotides align to TRBD2. V shed 6 bases, J shed 7 bases, and the junction held 9 bases outside the gene matches. Per germline, CDR1 SGHTA and CDR2 FQGNSA. CDR3 length equals 14 residues. The CDR3 region is CASSMGRAGNEQFF. DNA for the CDR3: TGTGCCAGCAGTATGGGACGAGCGGGGAATGAGCAGTTCTTC.

The V and J genes are TRBV4-3 and TRBJ2-2; D perhaps matches TRBD2 (6 bases). This CDR3 is 17 amino acids long. Trimming left V 0 bases short and J 5 bases short, with 16 bases between. Germline V gives CDR1 LGHNA, CDR2 YSLEER. The CDR3, as DNA: TGCGCCAGCAGCCAAGAGCCACCGGGAGTAGTAACCGGGGAGCTGTTTTTT. It yields the protein CASSQEPPGVVTGELFF.

This chain links TRBV2 with TRBJ2-5, with TRBD1 identical over 9 bases. V was pared by 5 bases and J by 2 bases, with 12 bases of the junction left unmatched. The CDR3 totals 17 residues. CDR1 SNHLY and CDR2 FYNNEI come from the germline V gene. CDR3 sequence: CASSHRDRVMGQETQYF. Here the CDR3 DNA reads TGTGCCAGCAGTCACCGGGACAGGGTAATGGGACAAGAGACCCAGTACTTC.

This chain joins TRBV4-1 and TRBJ2-3; D remains unclear. Trimming pared 3 bases from V and 0 bases from J, leaving 16 bases between. Germline assignment: CDR1 MGHRA and CDR2 YSYEKL. This CDR3 region has 17 residues. For the CDR3, the DNA is TGCGCCAGCAGCCAGAACTATCGCCGAACTAGCACAGATACGCAGTATTTT. Protein sequence: CASSQNYRRTSTDTQYF.